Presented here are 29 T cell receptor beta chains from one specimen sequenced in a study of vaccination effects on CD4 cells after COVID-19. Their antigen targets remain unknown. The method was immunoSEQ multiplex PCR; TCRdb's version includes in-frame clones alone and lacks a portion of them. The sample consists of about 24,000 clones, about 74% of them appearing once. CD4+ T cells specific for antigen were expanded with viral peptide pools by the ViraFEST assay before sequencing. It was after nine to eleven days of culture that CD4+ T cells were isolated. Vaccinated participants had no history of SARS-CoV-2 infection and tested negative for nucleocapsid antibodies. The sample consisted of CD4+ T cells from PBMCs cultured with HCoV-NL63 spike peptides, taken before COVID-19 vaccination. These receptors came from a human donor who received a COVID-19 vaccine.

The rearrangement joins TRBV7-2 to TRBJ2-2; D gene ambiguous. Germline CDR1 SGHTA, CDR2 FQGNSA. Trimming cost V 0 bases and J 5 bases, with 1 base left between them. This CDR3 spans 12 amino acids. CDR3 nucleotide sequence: TGTGCCAGCAGCTTAGCAACCGGGGAGCTGTTTTTT. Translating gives CASSLATGELFF.

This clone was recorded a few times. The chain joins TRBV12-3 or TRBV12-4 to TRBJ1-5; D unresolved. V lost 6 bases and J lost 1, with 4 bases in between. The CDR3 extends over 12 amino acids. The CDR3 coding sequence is TGTGCCAGCAGCCGGAGCAATCAGCCCCAGCATTTT. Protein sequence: CASSRSNQPQHF.

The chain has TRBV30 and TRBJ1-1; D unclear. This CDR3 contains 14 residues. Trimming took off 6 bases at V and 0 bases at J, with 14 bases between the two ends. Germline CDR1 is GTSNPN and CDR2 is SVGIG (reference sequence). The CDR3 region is CACSSQEMNTEAFF. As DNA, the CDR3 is TGTGCCTGCTCCTCCCAGGAGATGAACACTGAAGCTTTCTTT. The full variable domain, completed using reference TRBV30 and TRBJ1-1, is SQTIHQWPATLVQPVGSPLSLECTVEGTSNPNLYWYRQAAGRGLQLLFYSVGIGQISSEVPQNLSASRPQDRQFILSSKKLLLSDSGFYLCACSSQEMNTEAFFGQGTRLTVV.

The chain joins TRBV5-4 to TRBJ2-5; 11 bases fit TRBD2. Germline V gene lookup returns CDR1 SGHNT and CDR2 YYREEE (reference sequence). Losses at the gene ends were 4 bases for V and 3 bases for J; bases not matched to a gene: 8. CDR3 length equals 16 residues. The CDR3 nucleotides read TGTGCCAGCAGCCGCGTGGGGACTAGCGGTAAAGAGACCCAGTACTTC. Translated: CASSRVGTSGKETQYF. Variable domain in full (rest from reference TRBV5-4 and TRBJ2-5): ETGVTQSPTHLIKTRGQQVTLRCSSQSGHNTVSWYQQALGQGPQFIFQYYREEENGRGNFPPRFSGLQFPNYSSELNVNALELDDSALYLCASSRVGTSGKETQYFGPGTRLLVL.

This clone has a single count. Here the CDR3 reads CASSERDSYEQYF. DNA of the CDR3: TGTGCCAGCAGTGAAAGGGACAGTTACGAGCAGTACTTC. The V gene is TRBV6-1, the J gene TRBJ2-7, with TRBD1 identical over 7 bases. CDR3 length equals 13 residues. The junction had 2 bases not matched to a gene; V was cut back by 2 bases and J by 4 bases. Germline V gene data show CDR1 as MNHNS and CDR2 as SASEGT.

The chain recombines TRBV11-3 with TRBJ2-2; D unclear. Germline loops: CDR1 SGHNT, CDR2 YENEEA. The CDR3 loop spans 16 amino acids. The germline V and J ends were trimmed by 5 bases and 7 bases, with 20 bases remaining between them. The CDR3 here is CASSAPPLEGGGELFF. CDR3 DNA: TGTGCCAGCAGCGCTCCGCCCTTAGAAGGCGGCGGGGAGCTGTTTTTT.

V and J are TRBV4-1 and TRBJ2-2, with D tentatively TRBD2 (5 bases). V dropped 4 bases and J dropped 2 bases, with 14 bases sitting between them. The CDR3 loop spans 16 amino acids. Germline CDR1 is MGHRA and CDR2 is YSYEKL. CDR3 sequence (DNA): TGCGCCAGCAGCCGAAGGACTTCCCCCAACACCGGGGAGCTGTTTTTT. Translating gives CASSRRTSPNTGELFF.

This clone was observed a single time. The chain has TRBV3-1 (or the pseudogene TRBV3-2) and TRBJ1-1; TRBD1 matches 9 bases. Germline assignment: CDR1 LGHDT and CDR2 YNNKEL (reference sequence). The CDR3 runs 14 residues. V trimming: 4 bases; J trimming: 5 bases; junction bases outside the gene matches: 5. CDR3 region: CASSRGQGWTEAFF. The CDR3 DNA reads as TGTGCCAGCAGCCGTGGACAGGGGTGGACTGAAGCTTTCTTT.

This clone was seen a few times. Written as DNA, the CDR3 is TGTGCCAGCAGCCAAGAATCTGCGGCGCGGAGAGCTTTCTTT. This codes for CASSQESAARRAFF. The rearrangement uses TRBV4-2 and TRBJ1-1; D call uncertain. Deletions cut 0 bases from V and 10 bases from J, with 15 bases between. Germline V gene lookup returns CDR1 LGHNA and CDR2 YNFKEQ. CDR3 size: 14 residues.

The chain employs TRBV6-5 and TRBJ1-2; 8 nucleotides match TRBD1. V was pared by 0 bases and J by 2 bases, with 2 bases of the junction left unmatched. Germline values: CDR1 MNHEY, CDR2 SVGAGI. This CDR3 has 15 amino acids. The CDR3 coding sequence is TGTGCCAGCAGTTACTCACGACAGGGGAACTATGGCTACACCTTC. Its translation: CASSYSRQGNYGYTF.

The DNA of the CDR3 is TGCGCCAGCAGTACCTCGGCAGGCGTAGAGACCCAGTACTTC. Its translation: CASSTSAGVETQYF. The rearrangement links TRBV5-1 to TRBJ2-5; D call uncertain. The CDR3 has 14 amino acids. V dropped 5 bases and J dropped 4 bases, with 15 bases sitting between them. In germline, CDR1 is SGHRS, CDR2 YFSETQ.

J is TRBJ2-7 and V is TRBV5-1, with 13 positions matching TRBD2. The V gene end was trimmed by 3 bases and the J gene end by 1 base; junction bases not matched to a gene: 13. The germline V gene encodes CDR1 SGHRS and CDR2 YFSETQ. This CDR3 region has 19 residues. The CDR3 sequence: CASSSLPGTSGIRSYEQYF. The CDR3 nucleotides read TGCGCCAGCAGCTCCTTACCCGGGACTAGCGGGATTAGGTCCTACGAGCAGTACTTC.

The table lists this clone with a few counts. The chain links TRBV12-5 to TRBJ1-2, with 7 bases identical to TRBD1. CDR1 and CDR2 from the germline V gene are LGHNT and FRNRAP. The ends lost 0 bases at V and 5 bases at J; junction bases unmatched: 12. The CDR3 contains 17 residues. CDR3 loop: CASGLVLRGGTEYGYTF. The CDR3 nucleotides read TGTGCTAGTGGTTTGGTACTTAGAGGCGGGACAGAGTATGGCTACACCTTC.

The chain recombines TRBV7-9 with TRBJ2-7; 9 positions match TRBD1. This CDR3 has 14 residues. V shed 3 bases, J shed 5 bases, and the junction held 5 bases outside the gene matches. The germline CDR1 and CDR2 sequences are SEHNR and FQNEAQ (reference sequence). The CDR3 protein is CASSFGQGIDEQYF. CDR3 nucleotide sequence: TGTGCCAGCAGCTTTGGACAGGGGATAGACGAGCAGTACTTC.

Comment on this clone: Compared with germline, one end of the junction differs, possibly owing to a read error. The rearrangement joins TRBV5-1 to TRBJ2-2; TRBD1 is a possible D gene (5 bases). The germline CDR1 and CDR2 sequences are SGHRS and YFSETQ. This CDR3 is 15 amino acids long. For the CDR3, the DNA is TGCGCCAGCAGTTTGGGGCCAGGCGGCACCGGGGAGCTGTTTTTT. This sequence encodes CASSLGPGGTGELFF.

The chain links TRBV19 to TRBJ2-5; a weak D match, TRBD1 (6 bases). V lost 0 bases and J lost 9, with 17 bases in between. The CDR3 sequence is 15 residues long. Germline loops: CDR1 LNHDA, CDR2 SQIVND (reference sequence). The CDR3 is CASSIDLGAASAQYF. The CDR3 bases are TGTGCCAGTAGTATAGATCTGGGGGCAGCATCGGCCCAGTACTTC.

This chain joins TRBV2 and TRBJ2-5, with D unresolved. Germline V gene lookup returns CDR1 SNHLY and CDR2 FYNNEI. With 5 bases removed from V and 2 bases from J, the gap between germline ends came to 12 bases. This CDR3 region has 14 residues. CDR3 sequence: CASSPRTVQETQYF. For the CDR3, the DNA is TGTGCCAGCAGTCCGAGGACGGTACAAGAGACCCAGTACTTC.

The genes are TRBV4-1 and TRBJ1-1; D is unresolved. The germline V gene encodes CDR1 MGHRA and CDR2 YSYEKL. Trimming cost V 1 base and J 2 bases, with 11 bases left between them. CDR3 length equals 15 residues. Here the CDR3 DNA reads TGCGCCAGCAGCCAAGGCCAGGAAACTAACACTGAAGCTTTCTTT. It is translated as CASSQGQETNTEAFF.

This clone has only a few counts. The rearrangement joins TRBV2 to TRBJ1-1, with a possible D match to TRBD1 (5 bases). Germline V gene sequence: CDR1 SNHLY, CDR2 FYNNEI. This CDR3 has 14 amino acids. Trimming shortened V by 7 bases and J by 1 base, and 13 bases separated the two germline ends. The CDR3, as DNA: TGTGCCAGCAACAGCAGGGCCGGGAACACTGAAGCTTTCTTT. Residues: CASNSRAGNTEAFF. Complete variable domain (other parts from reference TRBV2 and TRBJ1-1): EPEVTQTPSHQVTQMGQEVILRCVPISNHLYFYWYRQILGQKVEFLVSFYNNEISEKSEIFDDQFSVERPDGSNFTLKIRSTKLEDSAMYFCASNSRAGNTEAFFGQGTRLTVV.

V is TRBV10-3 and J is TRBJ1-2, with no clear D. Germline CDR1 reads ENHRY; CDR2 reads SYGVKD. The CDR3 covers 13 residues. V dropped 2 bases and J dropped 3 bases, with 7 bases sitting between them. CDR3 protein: CAISEAGYYGYTF. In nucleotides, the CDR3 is TGTGCCATCAGTGAGGCAGGCTACTATGGCTACACCTTC.

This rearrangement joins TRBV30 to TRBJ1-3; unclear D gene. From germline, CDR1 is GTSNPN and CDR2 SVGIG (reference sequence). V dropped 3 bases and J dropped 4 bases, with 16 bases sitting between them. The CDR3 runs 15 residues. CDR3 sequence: CAWSQRGKFGNTIYF. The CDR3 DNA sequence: TGTGCCTGGAGCCAACGAGGCAAATTCGGAAACACCATATATTTT.

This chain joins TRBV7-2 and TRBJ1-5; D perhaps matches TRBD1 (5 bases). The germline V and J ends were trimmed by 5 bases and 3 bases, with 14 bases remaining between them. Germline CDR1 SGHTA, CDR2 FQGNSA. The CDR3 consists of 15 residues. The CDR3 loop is CASSDRDGHNQPQHF. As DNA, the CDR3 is TGTGCCAGCAGCGACCGGGACGGTCACAATCAGCCCCAGCATTTT.

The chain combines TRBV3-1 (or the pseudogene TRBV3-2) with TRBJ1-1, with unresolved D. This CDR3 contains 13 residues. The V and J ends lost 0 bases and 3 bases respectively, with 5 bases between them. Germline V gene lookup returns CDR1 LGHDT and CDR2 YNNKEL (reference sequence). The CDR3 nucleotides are TGTGCCAGCAGCCAAGACACAGACACTGAAGCTTTCTTT. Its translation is CASSQDTDTEAFF.

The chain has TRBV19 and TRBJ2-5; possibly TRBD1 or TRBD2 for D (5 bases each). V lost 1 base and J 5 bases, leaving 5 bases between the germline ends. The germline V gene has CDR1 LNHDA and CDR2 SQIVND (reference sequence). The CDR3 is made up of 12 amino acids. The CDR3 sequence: CASSIGGETQYF. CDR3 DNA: TGTGCCAGTAGTATAGGGGGGGAGACCCAGTACTTC.

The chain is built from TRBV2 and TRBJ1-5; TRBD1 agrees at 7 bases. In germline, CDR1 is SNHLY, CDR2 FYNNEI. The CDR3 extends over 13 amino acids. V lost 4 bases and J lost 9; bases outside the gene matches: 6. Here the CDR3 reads CASSGQGGGPQHF. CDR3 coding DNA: TGTGCCAGCAGTGGACAGGGTGGTGGGCCCCAGCATTTT.

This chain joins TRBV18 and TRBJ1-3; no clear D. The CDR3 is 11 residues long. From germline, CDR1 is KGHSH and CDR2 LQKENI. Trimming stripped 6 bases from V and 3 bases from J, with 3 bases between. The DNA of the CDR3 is TGTGCCAGCTCTTTTGGAAACACCATATATTTT. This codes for CASSFGNTIYF.

The CDR3 DNA reads as TGTGCCAGCAGCCCAGGCCGGACTGTCGCCACAGATACGCAGTATTTT. Translating it yields CASSPGRTVATDTQYF. V usage is TRBV7-7 and J usage is TRBJ2-3; D might be TRBD2 (5 bases). This CDR3 comprises 16 residues. V dropped 5 bases and J dropped 2 bases, with 17 bases sitting between them. The germline V gene encodes CDR1 SSHAT and CDR2 FNYEAQ (reference sequence).

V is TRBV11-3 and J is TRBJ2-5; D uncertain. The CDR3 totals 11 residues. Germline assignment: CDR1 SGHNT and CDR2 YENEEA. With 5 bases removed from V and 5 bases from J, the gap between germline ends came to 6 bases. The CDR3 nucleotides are TGTGCCAGCAGCGATGGGGAGACCCAGTACTTC. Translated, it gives CASSDGETQYF.

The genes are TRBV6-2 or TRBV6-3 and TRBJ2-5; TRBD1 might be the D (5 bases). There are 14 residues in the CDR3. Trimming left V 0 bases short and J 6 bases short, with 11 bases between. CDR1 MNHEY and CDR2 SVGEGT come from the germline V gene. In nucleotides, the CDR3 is TGTGCCAGCAGTTACTCCGGCAGGGAAAAGACCCAGTACTTC. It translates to CASSYSGREKTQYF.